This T cell receptor beta chain was recorded in a study of neurological immune-mediated disorders. Study-level points and caveats: The multiple sclerosis repertoire cluster was associated with no clinical or MRI feature. The highest TCR clonal expansion occurred in HTLV-1-associated myelopathy; multiple sclerosis fell below healthy controls.

This clonotype has just a few counts. Its antigen is currently unknown. A much larger clone is a single base away; this may be a read error. A total of 2 million PBMCs stored at -80 degrees C provided the unsorted libraries. Using its own MiXCR run on the 5' RACE reads, TCRdb lists one record per CDR3 protein. The sample shows roughly 43,000 distinct CDR3 sequences, about 2% of them seen only once. The CDR3 totals 16 residues. From germline, CDR1 is SGHRS and CDR2 YFSETQ. The genes are TRBV5-1 and TRBJ2-1, with D possibly matching TRBD2 (6 bases). Sequenced: PBMCs. The TCR was taken from a woman aged 40 to 49 with multiple sclerosis. DNA of the CDR3: TGCGCCAGCAGCTACGCCATAGCGGACTCCTACAATGCGCAGTTCTTC. Its protein product is CASSYAIADSYNAQFF.